Shown below are 17 T cell receptor beta chains from a single sample sequenced in a study of shared clonotypes between healthy human individuals (dated by TCRdb to the early 2020s). Receptor amplification or capture employed the immunoSEQ multiplex PCR assay. In its TCRdb copy, this immuneACCESS table keeps in-frame sequences only and misses some clones. Where compared with another copy, unresolved V genes explain less than half of these, and the others have no known cause. This sample lists more than 400,000 clones; about 78% were detected once. Approximately 12% of the sample goes to the ten largest clones. The sequenced material came from PBMCs. The receptors shown here come from a woman aged 40 to 50 in good health. Some clones in this sample may be carry-over from other donors' samples.

The rearrangement joins TRBV7-2 to TRBJ2-1; the match to TRBD2 covers 8 bases. Germline-derived CDR1 and CDR2 are SGHTA and FQGNSA. The CDR3 has 15 amino acids. The V gene end was trimmed by 3 bases and the J gene end by 4 bases; junction bases not matched to a gene: 5. CDR3 amino acids: CASSFSGGTYNEQFF. In DNA form, the CDR3 reads TGTGCCAGCAGCTTTTCGGGAGGGACTTACAATGAGCAGTTCTTC.

Details on this clone: A much bigger clone sits one base away, suggesting this may be a read error. This CDR3 is also generated by other DNA sequences in the sample. The rearrangement joins TRBV6-5 to TRBJ1-2; weak D call: TRBD1 (6 bases). There are 13 residues in the CDR3. The V gene's germline CDR1 is MNHEY and CDR2 SVGAGI. Trimming cost V 6 bases and J 1 base, with 9 bases left between them. The CDR3 DNA follows: TGTGCCAGCAGCTTGGACAGTAACTATGGCTACACCTTC. Amino acid sequence: CASSLDSNYGYTF.

The CDR3: CASSPVLGSEQYF. CDR3 DNA sequence: TGTGCCAGCAGCCCCGTCTTGGGTAGCGAGCAGTACTTC. The chain uses TRBV11-3 and TRBJ2-7; no firm D call. The CDR3 length is 13 residues. Germline V CDR1 and CDR2: SGHNT, YENEEA. Trimming took 5 bases from V and 6 from J, leaving 14 bases between them.

This clone turned up a few times. The J gene is TRBJ1-1, the V gene TRBV18, with a possible D match to TRBD1 (6 bases). Trimming took 2 bases from V and 1 from J, leaving 11 bases between them. The CDR3 is 15 residues long. Germline CDR1 KGHSH, CDR2 LQKENI. DNA for the CDR3: TGTGCCAGCTCACCAGGCAGGGGCGAGAACACTGAAGCTTTCTTT. Translated, it gives CASSPGRGENTEAFF. The variable domain in full, completed from reference TRBV18 and TRBJ1-1, reads NAGVMQNPRHLVRRRGQEARLRCSPMKGHSHVYWYRQLPEEGLKFMVYLQKENIIDESGMPKERFSAEFPKEGPSILRIQQVVRGDSAAYFCASSPGRGENTEAFFGQGTRLTVV.

This clone was seen only once. V gene TRBV7-9 combines with J gene TRBJ1-2; no firm D call. This CDR3 contains 13 residues. V was clipped by 4 bases and J by 5 bases, with 11 bases between them. Per the germline V gene, CDR1 is SEHNR and CDR2 is FQNEAQ (reference sequence). The DNA for the CDR3 is TGTGCCAGCAGCTCAGACGAAATATATGGCTACACCTTC. Its translation: CASSSDEIYGYTF.

J is TRBJ1-2 and V is TRBV7-8; the match to TRBD1 covers 9 bases. With V trimmed by 5 bases and J by 5 bases, 9 bases remained unmatched. Germline loops: CDR1 SGHVS, CDR2 FQNEAQ. The CDR3 is 15 amino acids. The CDR3 spells CASSPTGGPSYGYTF. CDR3 nucleotide sequence: TGTGCCAGCAGCCCCACAGGGGGCCCGAGTTATGGCTACACCTTC.

The gene calls are TRBV7-2 and TRBJ2-6; D is possibly TRBD2 (6 bases). Per the germline V gene, CDR1 is SGHTA and CDR2 is FQGNSA. This CDR3 region has 16 residues. V lost 0 bases and J lost 0, with 6 bases in between. CDR3 sequence (DNA): TGTGCCAGCAGCTTAGCGGGGGGCTCTGGGGCCAACGTCCTGACTTTC. It encodes CASSLAGGSGANVLTF.

The chain uses TRBV11-2 and TRBJ1-1; D is uncertain. V lost 3 bases, J lost 0 bases, and 5 bases lay in between. The CDR3 covers 13 residues. The germline gives CDR1 SGHAT, CDR2 FQNNGV. The CDR3 loop is CASSFRLNTEAFF. The DNA of the CDR3 is TGTGCCAGCAGCTTCCGTTTGAACACTGAAGCTTTCTTT.

V and J are TRBV7-9 and TRBJ2-2; tentatively, D is TRBD2 (6 bases). The CDR3 sequence is 15 residues long. V was trimmed by 4 bases and J by 1 base, leaving 10 bases between them. From germline, CDR1 is SEHNR and CDR2 FQNEAQ (reference sequence). The CDR3 DNA follows: TGTGCCAGCAGCTCGGACGGGAGGAACACCGGGGAGCTGTTTTTT. It encodes CASSSDGRNTGELFF.

This chain joins TRBV11-2 and TRBJ2-2, with 14 bases lining up with TRBD2. CDR3 size: 17 residues. Trimming removed 5 bases from V and 6 bases from J; junction bases left unmatched: 8. Germline CDR1 SGHAT, CDR2 FQNNGV. The CDR3 sequence: CASSQIGTSGSSGELFF. CDR3 in DNA: TGTGCCAGCAGCCAGATCGGGACTAGCGGGAGCTCCGGGGAGCTGTTTTTT.

The genes are TRBV7-9 and TRBJ2-3, with TRBD1 matching 7 bases. Trimming removed 8 bases from V and 4 bases from J; junction bases left unmatched: 9. The V gene's germline CDR1 is SEHNR and CDR2 FQNEAQ (reference sequence). This CDR3 region has 14 residues. The CDR3 DNA reads TGTGCCAGCCAGAAGGGGGCGCGATCAGATACGCAGTATTTT. Translating gives CASQKGARSDTQYF.

About this clone: One base separates it from a far larger clone, so it is likely a read error. Other DNA sequences in this specimen translate into the identical CDR3. The CDR3 is CSVVEREVHNEQFF. In DNA, the CDR3 is TGCAGCGTCGTAGAGCGGGAGGTACACAATGAGCAGTTCTTC. This chain uses TRBV29-1 with TRBJ2-1; TRBD2 matches at 9 bases. Germline CDR1 reads SQVTM; CDR2 reads ANQGSEA. The CDR3 covers 14 residues. V was pared by 6 bases and J by 5 bases, with 8 bases of the junction left unmatched.

This clone occurred a few times. This chain links TRBV5-4 with TRBJ1-1; maybe TRBD1 (6 bases). V was cut by 0 bases and J by 1 base, with 10 bases left in between. The CDR3 sequence is 15 residues long. Germline V lookup: CDR1 SGHNT, CDR2 YYREEE (reference sequence). CDR3 region: CASSLGQAGNTEAFF. As DNA, the CDR3 is TGTGCCAGCAGCTTGGGACAGGCGGGGAACACTGAAGCTTTCTTT.

The chain is built from TRBV7-9 and TRBJ2-1; 10 nucleotides line up with TRBD2. Germline V lookup: CDR1 SEHNR, CDR2 FQNEAQ (reference sequence). Trimming removed 4 bases from V and 4 bases from J; junction bases left unmatched: 4. CDR3 length: 15 residues. CDR3: CASSSLAGAYNEQFF. The CDR3 nucleotides are TGTGCCAGCAGCTCGCTAGCGGGGGCGTACAATGAGCAGTTCTTC.

V gene TRBV10-3 combines with J gene TRBJ2-3; 11 bases agree with TRBD2. From germline, CDR1 is ENHRY and CDR2 SYGVKD. J lost 7 bases, V lost 10 bases, and 7 bases had no gene match. This CDR3 has 13 residues. The CDR3 loop is CATVAGGRNTQYF. For the CDR3, the DNA is TGTGCCACCGTAGCGGGAGGGAGGAATACGCAGTATTTT.

The V gene is TRBV7-2, the J gene TRBJ2-7, with TRBD2 identical over 10 bases. V trimming: 3 bases; J trimming: 4 bases; junction bases outside the gene matches: 6. Germline V CDR1 and CDR2: SGHTA, FQGNSA. The CDR3 has 15 amino acids. The CDR3, as DNA: TGTGCCAGCAGCTTTACTAGCGGGACTGGGTACGAGCAGTACTTC. It is translated as CASSFTSGTGYEQYF.

This clone was detected many times. The same CDR3 arises from other DNA sequences in this sample as well. The chain employs TRBV4-1 and TRBJ1-1, with D possibly TRBD1 on 5 matching bases. The ends were cut back, 4 bases at V and 5 bases at J, with 20 bases in the middle. The CDR3 extends over 16 amino acids. The germline V gene has CDR1 MGHRA and CDR2 YSYEKL. CDR3 residues: CASSPPKGRAHTEAFF. In DNA form, the CDR3 reads TGCGCCAGCAGCCCACCCAAGGGACGGGCGCATACTGAAGCTTTCTTT.